This T cell receptor beta chain was retrieved from a study of T-cell memory formation after mild COVID-19. General observations from the study: Day 37-peaking second-wave clones had unconfirmed SARS-CoV-2 specificity. The CD4+ clones that contracted clustered mainly within CM and EM, and the CD8+ clones concentrated in EMRA. Detection of some responders pre-infection suggested pre-existing cross-reactive memory T cells participated.

Trimming cost V 0 bases and J 2 bases, with 11 bases left between them. This CDR3 region has 15 residues. CDR1 is KGHSH and CDR2 is LQKENI in the germline V gene. This clonotype was detected only a few times. What it binds is unknown. TCRdb ran MiXCR on the 5' RACE reads and lists one entry per CDR3 protein. The sample yields 150,000 to 200,000 distinct CDR3 sequences, 14% seen once. The TCR comes from an adult woman who had mild COVID-19 (a few samples of this study predate the infection). Cell type and time point are not known. The chain uses TRBV18 and TRBJ2-7; D is unresolved. The sequenced material came from PBMCs or a T cell subset sorted from them (not recorded which). The CDR3 reads CASSPPGGRAYEQYF. CDR3 DNA: TGTGCCAGCTCACCACCGGGTGGCAGAGCCTACGAGCAGTACTTC.